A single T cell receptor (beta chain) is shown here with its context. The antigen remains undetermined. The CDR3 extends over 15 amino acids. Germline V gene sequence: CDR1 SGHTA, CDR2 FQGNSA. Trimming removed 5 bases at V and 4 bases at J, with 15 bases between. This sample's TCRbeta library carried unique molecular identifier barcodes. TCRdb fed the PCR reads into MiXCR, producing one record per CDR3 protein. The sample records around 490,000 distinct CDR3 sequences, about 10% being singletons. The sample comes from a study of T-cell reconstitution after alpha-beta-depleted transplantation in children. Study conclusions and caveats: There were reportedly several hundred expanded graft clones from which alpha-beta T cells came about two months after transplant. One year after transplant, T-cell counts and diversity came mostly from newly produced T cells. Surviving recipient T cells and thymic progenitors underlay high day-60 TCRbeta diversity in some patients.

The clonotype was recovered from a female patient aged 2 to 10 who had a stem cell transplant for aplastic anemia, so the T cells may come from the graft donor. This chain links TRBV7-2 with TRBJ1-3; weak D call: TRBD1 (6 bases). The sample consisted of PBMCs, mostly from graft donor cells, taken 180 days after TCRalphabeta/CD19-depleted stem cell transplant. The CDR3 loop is CASSHDRWSGNTIYF. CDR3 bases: TGTGCCAGCAGCCACGACAGGTGGTCAGGAAACACCATATATTTT. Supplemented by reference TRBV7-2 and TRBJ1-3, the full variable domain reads GAGVSQSPSNKVTEKGKDVELRCDPISGHTALYWYRQSLGQGLEFLIYFQGNSAPDKSGLPSDRFSAERTGGSVSTLTIQRTQQEDSAVYLCASSHDRWSGNTIYFGEGSWLTVV.